This TCR beta chain is drawn from a study of CD8+ T cells in alopecia areata. About the research overall: Treated patients were given oral tofacitinib, which was dosed at 5 to 10 mg twice daily. Study-wide points: Resident alphabeta T cells of normal skin are also sequenced in scalp samples.

About this clone: Antigen: not known.

The germline V gene has CDR1 SGHDT and CDR2 YYEEEE. V shed 0 bases and J shed 2 bases, with 14 bases lying between them. This CDR3 is 16 amino acids long. RNA extraction was followed by reverse transcription into cDNA, which acted as the sequencing template. Sequenced by immunoSEQ multiplex PCR; TCRdb stores in-frame clones only, minus some. The sample has 150,000 to 190,000 clones, approximately 53% seen once; the top ten hold roughly a fifth. The V and J genes are TRBV5-6 and TRBJ2-5; no firm D call. The receptor comes from a human donor with alopecia areata. The sequencing here drew on CD8+ T cells sorted from blood, taken at week 0. The DNA for the CDR3 is TGTGCCAGCAGCTTGGCCGGTCGCTTGTGGCAAGAGACCCAGTACTTC. It specifies CASSLAGRLWQETQYF.